This TCR beta chain was captured by sequencing in a study of shared clonotypes between healthy human individuals. Overall study findings and caveats: Among the subsets, naive ones generally showed larger estimated richness than memory ones.

Of note for this clone: Its target is not known.

Sequencing was performed with immunoSEQ multiplex PCR; in TCRdb, only in-frame clones are kept and a portion is missing. The profile shows 1.4 million to 1.5 million clones, about 96% of them singletons. This TCR was sampled from a man younger than 40 in good health. The material sequenced was naive CD4+ T cells sorted from blood. Noted subset: CD45RA+ positively selected.

Here the CDR3 DNA reads TGTGCCAGCAGCTTGGAGGGAAACACTGAAGCTTTCTTT. It codes for CASSLEGNTEAFF. The rearrangement uses TRBV5-4 and TRBJ1-1; no firm D call. Germline V CDR1 and CDR2: SGHNT, YYREEE (reference sequence). The V end lost 0 bases, the J end lost 2 bases, and 5 bases lay between the germline ends. This CDR3 comprises 13 residues.